This T cell receptor beta chain was obtained from a study of OX40 agonist ivuxolimab in advanced cancers. As for the study in general: An agonistic human IgG2 monoclonal antibody against OX40 (CD134) was given. Study-level points and caveats: CD4+ and CD8+ blood T cells expanded clonally by week 6 at 0.1 to 3.0 mg/kg.

This CDR3 spans 17 amino acids. CDR1 and CDR2 (germline): SGDLS, YYNGEE. Trimming took 0 bases from V and 5 from J; bases not matched to a gene: 9. Comment on this clone: Its antigen remains unidentified.

TCRdb's copy holds only in-frame clones and misses some; the assay was immunoSEQ multiplex PCR. This sample has roughly 56,000 clones, with around 86% found just once. The receptor was derived from an adult with an advanced solid tumor such as melanoma, head and neck, liver or kidney cancer. The chain is built from TRBV9 and TRBJ2-5; 11 bases line up with TRBD2. The material was CD4+ or CD8+ T cells sorted from blood, obtained in a trial of the OX40 agonist ivuxolimab. The CDR3 DNA reads as TGTGCCAGCAGCGTAGGAAGAACTAGCGGGGGTTGGGAGACCCAGTACTTC. Translated: CASSVGRTSGGWETQYF. The full variable domain, completed using reference TRBV9 and TRBJ2-5, is DSGVTQTPKHLITATGQRVTLRCSPRSGDLSVYWYQQSLDQGLQFLIQYYNGEERAKGNILERFSAQQFPDLHSELNLSSLELGDSALYFCASSVGRTSGGWETQYFGPGTRLLVL.